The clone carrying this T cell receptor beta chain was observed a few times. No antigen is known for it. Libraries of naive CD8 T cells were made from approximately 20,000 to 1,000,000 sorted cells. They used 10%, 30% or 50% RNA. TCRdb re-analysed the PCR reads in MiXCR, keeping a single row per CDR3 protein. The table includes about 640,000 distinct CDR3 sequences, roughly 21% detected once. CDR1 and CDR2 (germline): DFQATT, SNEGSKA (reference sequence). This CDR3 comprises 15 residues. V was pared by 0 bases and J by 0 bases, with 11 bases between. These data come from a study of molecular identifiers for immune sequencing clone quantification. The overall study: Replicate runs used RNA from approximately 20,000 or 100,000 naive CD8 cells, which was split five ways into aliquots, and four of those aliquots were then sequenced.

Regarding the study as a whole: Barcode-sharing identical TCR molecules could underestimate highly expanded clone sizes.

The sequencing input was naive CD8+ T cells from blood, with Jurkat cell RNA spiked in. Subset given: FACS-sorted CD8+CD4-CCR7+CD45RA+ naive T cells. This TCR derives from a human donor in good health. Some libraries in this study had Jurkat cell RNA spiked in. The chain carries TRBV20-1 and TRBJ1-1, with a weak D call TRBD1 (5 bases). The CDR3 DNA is TGCAGTGCTAGAGATCCGGGGGACCTGAACACTGAAGCTTTCTTT. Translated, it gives CSARDPGDLNTEAFF.